This T cell receptor beta chain is drawn from a study of blood T cell repertoires in COVID-19. Study at large: The United States, Italy and Spain supplied acute and convalescent COVID-19 samples.

The trim removed 1 base at V and 1 base at J, leaving 6 bases unmatched. This CDR3 has 16 residues. Looked up from germline, CDR1 is MNHEY and CDR2 is SMNVEV (reference sequence). Per the authors' pipeline: Researchers report that nucleated cell counts were estimated from reference gene primer amplification. Using immunoSEQ multiplex PCR, the repertoire was profiled, and TCRdb retains in-frame clones only, with some absent. The V and J calls and the clone size are those of that table, but D and trimming were determined from the DNA. The sample holds around 120,000 clones, roughly 88% seen once. The gene calls are TRBV27 and TRBJ2-5; 7 positions match TRBD2. Material: peripheral blood. The sequence derives from a woman aged 45-59 years with active or convalescent COVID-19. CDR3 loop: CASSLWGGRVQETQYF. In DNA, the CDR3 is TGTGCCAGCAGTTTATGGGGCGGGAGAGTCCAAGAGACCCAGTACTTC.